This TCR beta chain is from a study of T cell responses to AZD1222 COVID-19 vaccine. Germline loops: CDR1 MDHEN, CDR2 SYDVKM. The junction had 8 bases not matched to a gene; V was cut back by 4 bases and J by 7 bases. The CDR3 extends over 15 amino acids. Here immunoSEQ multiplex PCR was the method, and the copy in TCRdb shows in-frame clones only, minus some. The sample includes approximately 140,000 clones, 92% of them seen just once. The material was peripheral blood, obtained 28 days after the second AZD1222 dose. The gene calls are TRBV28 and TRBJ2-7; 12 bases are shared with TRBD1. This TCR came from an adult who received the AZD1222 COVID-19 vaccine. DNA of the CDR3: TGTGCCAGCAGTTACTCTTGGGACAGGGGGCTTGAGCAGTACTTC. Its translation is CASSYSWDRGLEQYF.